These 20 T cell receptor beta chains share one sample of origin, sequenced in a study of T-cell memory formation after mild COVID-19. MiXCR, run by TCRdb on the 5' RACE reads, gives a single entry per CDR3 protein. The repertoire holds about 400,000 distinct CDR3 sequences, around 24% seen once, with around 8.7% in the top ten. Sequenced sample: PBMCs or a T cell subset sorted from them (not recorded which). All receptors come from an adult woman who had mild COVID-19 (a few samples of this study predate the infection). Cell type and time point are not known.

The chain uses TRBV7-9 and TRBJ2-7; 7 bases align to TRBD1. The V and J ends lost 4 bases and 1 base, in that order; junction bases with no gene match: 4. From germline, CDR1 is SEHNR and CDR2 FQNEAQ (reference sequence). This CDR3 region has 14 residues. Here the CDR3 reads CASSSVQGSYEQYF. For the CDR3, the DNA is TGTGCCAGCAGCTCAGTACAGGGGTCCTACGAGCAGTACTTC.

CDR3 DNA sequence: TGTGCCAGCAGCTCCCCGGCGGAAGCCGTTGTTTACAATGAGCAGTTCTTC. This codes for CASSSPAEAVVYNEQFF. The chain carries TRBV7-8 and TRBJ2-1; D uncertain. The CDR3 contains 17 residues. V was pared by 4 bases and J by 4 bases, with 20 bases between. Germline V CDR1 and CDR2: SGHVS, FQNEAQ.

The chain is built from TRBV7-2 and TRBJ2-2, with D perhaps TRBD1 (6 bases). Per germline, CDR1 SGHTA and CDR2 FQGNSA. The CDR3 has 16 residues. V dropped 0 bases and J dropped 0 bases, with 8 bases sitting between them. CDR3: CASSLAGAANTGELFF. CDR3 DNA sequence: TGTGCCAGCAGCTTAGCGGGGGCCGCGAACACCGGGGAGCTGTTTTTT. Variable domain in full (rest from reference TRBV7-2 and TRBJ2-2): GAGVSQSPSNKVTEKGKDVELRCDPISGHTALYWYRQSLGQGLEFLIYFQGNSAPDKSGLPSDRFSAERTGGSVSTLTIQRTQQEDSAVYLCASSLAGAANTGELFFGEGSRLTVL.

There are many counts of this clonotype. This sequence joins TRBV3-1 and TRBJ2-1; 10 nucleotides line up with TRBD1. V gave up 7 bases and J gave up 4 bases; unmatched junction bases: 7. The V gene's germline CDR1 is LGHDT and CDR2 YNNKEL (reference sequence). The CDR3 contains 15 residues. The CDR3 is CASNRWDRGYNEQFF. CDR3 in DNA: TGTGCCAGCAACCGGTGGGACAGGGGATACAATGAGCAGTTCTTC.

This clonotype was seen only a few times. The gene calls are TRBV4-3 and TRBJ2-2; D is ambiguous. This CDR3 spans 14 amino acids. V was pared by 0 bases and J by 6 bases, with 8 bases between. Germline-derived CDR1 and CDR2 are LGHNA and YSLEER. DNA for the CDR3: TGCGCCAGCAGCCAAGATGCTAGGTCCGGGGAGCTGTTTTTT. Amino acid sequence: CASSQDARSGELFF.

The chain employs TRBV5-1 and TRBJ1-1; the D is unclear. Trimming left V 1 base short and J 1 base short, with 11 bases between. CDR1 and CDR2 (germline): SGHRS, YFSETQ. CDR3 length equals 15 residues. The CDR3 here is CASSLLSRQNTEAFF. CDR3 DNA sequence: TGCGCCAGCAGCTTGCTTTCCAGACAGAACACTGAAGCTTTCTTT. Full variable domain (missing parts from reference TRBV5-1 and TRBJ1-1): KAGVTQTPRYLIKTRGQQVTLSCSPISGHRSVSWYQQTPGQGLQFLFEYFSETQRNKGNFPGRFSGRQFSNSRSEMNVSTLELGDSALYLCASSLLSRQNTEAFFGQGTRLTVV.

V and J are TRBV5-6 and TRBJ1-5; 8 nucleotides agree with TRBD1. Germline V CDR1 and CDR2: SGHDT, YYEEEE. The CDR3 spans 16 residues. V shed 2 bases and J 3 bases; nucleotides not matched to a gene: 7. The CDR3 reads CASSFNRDRINQPQHF. CDR3 bases: TGTGCCAGCAGCTTTAACCGGGACAGGATCAATCAGCCCCAGCATTTT.

Many counts were recorded for this clonotype. V and J are TRBV12-3 or TRBV12-4 and TRBJ2-5; 10 bases fit TRBD2. This CDR3 spans 16 amino acids. V lost 5 bases to trimming and J lost 5 bases; unmatched junction nucleotides: 11. This chain's CDR3 is CASSPYPPGLAETQYF. Here the CDR3 DNA reads TGTGCCAGCAGTCCATATCCCCCGGGACTAGCGGAGACCCAGTACTTC.

This clonotype showed up just a few times. This chain links TRBV6-6 with TRBJ1-1; maybe TRBD1 (6 bases). The CDR3 has 14 residues. V was shortened by 6 bases and J by 3 bases, with 14 bases between the two germline ends. CDR1 and CDR2 (germline): MNHNY, SVGAGI (reference sequence). CDR3 sequence reads: CASSYNRADTEAFF. The CDR3 bases are TGTGCCAGCAGCTACAACAGGGCGGACACTGAAGCTTTCTTT.

This clonotype was detected only a few times. V is TRBV7-9 and J is TRBJ2-1; D assignment may be TRBD1 or TRBD2 (5 bases each). V was trimmed by 5 bases and J by 6 bases, leaving 14 bases between them. Germline CDR1 is SEHNR and CDR2 is FQNEAQ (reference sequence). The CDR3 extends over 14 amino acids. CDR3 nucleotide sequence: TGTGCCAGCAGCCGCACTGCAGGGACCAATGAGCAGTTCTTC. Its protein is CASSRTAGTNEQFF.

The chain combines TRBV2 with TRBJ1-5; 9 bases fit TRBD1. The germline V gene has CDR1 SNHLY and CDR2 FYNNEI. This CDR3 has 15 amino acids. V shed 3 bases and J 7 bases; nucleotides not matched to a gene: 7. In DNA form, the CDR3 reads TGTGCCAGCAGTGAGTCGGGACAGGGCGGGCAGCCCCAGCATTTT. Its translation: CASSESGQGGQPQHF.

The rearrangement joins TRBV12-3 or TRBV12-4 to TRBJ2-1; 9 nucleotides line up with TRBD2. V lost 6 bases to trimming and J lost 10 bases; unmatched junction nucleotides: 4. CDR3 length equals 12 residues. The CDR3 nucleotides are TGTGCCAGCAGGGATAGCGGGGGAGAGCAGTTCTTC. Protein product: CASRDSGGEQFF.

This clonotype was seen more than once but under ten times. This chain joins TRBV29-1 and TRBJ2-7, with 8 bases fitting TRBD1. The CDR3 is 12 amino acids. Germline V lookup: CDR1 SQVTM, CDR2 ANQGSEA. Trimming at V came to 6 bases and at J to 2 bases, leaving 3 bases not matched to a gene. As DNA, the CDR3 is TGCAGCGTACAGGGGGTAGCCTACGAGCAGTACTTC. This sequence encodes CSVQGVAYEQYF.

The gene calls are TRBV5-4 and TRBJ2-2; no clear D gene. V dropped 0 bases and J dropped 4 bases, with 7 bases sitting between them. This CDR3 spans 14 amino acids. Germline V gives CDR1 SGHNT, CDR2 YYREEE (reference sequence). In DNA, the CDR3 is TGTGCCAGCAGCTTGGCCGATGGCACCGGGGAGCTGTTTTTT. It is translated as CASSLADGTGELFF.

V is TRBV7-3 and J is TRBJ2-3, with D uncertain. The germline gives CDR1 SGHTA, CDR2 FQGTGA. The CDR3 totals 16 residues. Trimming took 4 bases from V and 5 from J, leaving 19 bases between them. The CDR3 coding sequence is TGTGCCAGCAGCTCGAATCCCTGGGCCATACAAGATACGCAGTATTTT. It codes for CASSSNPWAIQDTQYF.

This clonotype was observed a handful of times. The chain carries TRBV30 and TRBJ2-2; the D gene is possibly TRBD1 (6 bases). The CDR3 totals 18 residues. Trimming cost V 2 bases and J 5 bases, with 24 bases left between them. Germline values: CDR1 GTSNPN, CDR2 SVGIG (reference sequence). As DNA, the CDR3 is TGTGCCTGGAGTAGAGGTCACGTATGGGGGCAGGTGACCGGGGAGCTGTTTTTT. Its protein is CAWSRGHVWGQVTGELFF.

This clonotype has a handful of counts. V gene TRBV12-3 or TRBV12-4 combines with J gene TRBJ2-7; D gene ambiguous. This CDR3 is 13 amino acids long. Trimming pared 3 bases from V and 0 bases from J, leaving 6 bases between. The CDR3 DNA sequence: TGTGCCAGCAGTTTCCGGCCCTCCTACGAGCAGTACTTC. It translates to CASSFRPSYEQYF.

This clonotype is medium-sized. The chain is built from TRBV6-5 and TRBJ2-1; TRBD1 matches 7 bases. The CDR3 is made up of 15 amino acids. V dropped 7 bases and J dropped 8; count of bases not matched to a gene: 14. Germline CDR1 and CDR2: MNHEY and SVGAGI. Here the CDR3 reads CASTLRDRAIDEQFF. CDR3 DNA: TGTGCCAGCACCCTGCGTGACAGGGCCATCGATGAGCAGTTCTTC.

J is TRBJ1-2 and V is TRBV12-3 or TRBV12-4, with D possibly TRBD1 on 6 matching bases. V gave up 4 bases and J gave up 4 bases, with 13 bases separating them. The CDR3 sequence is 14 residues long. The CDR3, as DNA: TGTGCCAGCAGTTCATTTGGACAGCCCTATGGCTACACCTTC. Its translation is CASSSFGQPYGYTF.

V usage is TRBV11-2 and J usage is TRBJ2-5; D perhaps matches TRBD2 (6 bases). Germline values: CDR1 SGHAT, CDR2 FQNNGV. The V gene lost 0 bases and the J gene lost 1 base, with 15 bases spanning the gap. This CDR3 region has 17 residues. The CDR3 bases are TGTGCCAGCAGCTTAGACCAACAGACTAGTGCCCAAGAGACCCAGTACTTC. It is translated as CASSLDQQTSAQETQYF.